The subject of this entry is one TCR beta chain. The antigen is unknown. This sample is drawn from a study of T cell repertoires in cytomegalovirus infection. Across the study: Well-studied HLA-B-restricted CMV epitopes were used in the study alongside recently identified HLA-C-restricted ones. Public TCR beta signatures indicated both CMV infection and matching HLA type. Findings and caveats of the study: Identification of carriers of CMV plus the relevant HLA was performed using cumulative public TCR beta family frequency.

Germline assignment: CDR1 SGHTA and CDR2 FQGNSA. V was shortened by 0 bases and J by 4 bases, with 3 bases between the two germline ends. The CDR3 loop spans 12 amino acids. MiXCR, run by TCRdb on the reads, gives a single entry per CDR3 protein. The repertoire includes tens of thousands of distinct CDR3 sequences, under 55% of them detected once, and 93% sits in the top ten. This sequence originates from a human donor in good health (CMV status not recorded). Some clones in this sample may be carry-over from other donors' samples. The source material was CD8+ T cells from cultured PBMCs, sampled from culture after CMV antigen stimulation. The chain recombines TRBV7-2 with TRBJ1-1; D is ambiguous. CDR3: CASSLAATEAFF. The DNA for the CDR3 is TGTGCCAGCAGCTTAGCAGCCACTGAAGCTTTCTTT.